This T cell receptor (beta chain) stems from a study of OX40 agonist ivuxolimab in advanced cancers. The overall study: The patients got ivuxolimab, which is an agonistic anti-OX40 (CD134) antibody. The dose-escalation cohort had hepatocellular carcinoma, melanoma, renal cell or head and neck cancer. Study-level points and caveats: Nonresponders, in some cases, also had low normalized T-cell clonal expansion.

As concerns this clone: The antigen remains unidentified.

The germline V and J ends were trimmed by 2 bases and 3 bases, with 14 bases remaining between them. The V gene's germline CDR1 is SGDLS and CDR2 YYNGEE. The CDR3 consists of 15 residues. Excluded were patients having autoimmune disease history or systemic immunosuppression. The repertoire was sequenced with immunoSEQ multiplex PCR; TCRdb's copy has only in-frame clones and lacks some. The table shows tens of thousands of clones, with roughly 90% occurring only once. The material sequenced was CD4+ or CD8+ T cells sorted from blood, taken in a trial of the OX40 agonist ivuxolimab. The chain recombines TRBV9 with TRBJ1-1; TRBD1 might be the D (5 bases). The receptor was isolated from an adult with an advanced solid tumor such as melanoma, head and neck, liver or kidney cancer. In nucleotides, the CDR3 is TGTGCCAGCAGCGTCTGGGACGGAGGCGACACTGAAGCTTTCTTT. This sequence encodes CASSVWDGGDTEAFF.